These 17 T cell receptor beta chains were sequenced from one sample in a study of regulatory T cells in long-lasting Graves disease. The TCR beta library used iRepertoire HTBI primers with Arm-PCR amplification of CDR3. TCRdb processed the multiplex PCR reads anew with MiXCR; each CDR3 protein has one entry. The repertoire holds a few hundred thousand distinct CDR3 sequences, roughly a fifth seen once, with roughly 14% in the top ten. The time point was: newly diagnosed GD, antithyroid drugs for less than 3 months. Researchers made the TCR library from RNA that was extracted from PBMCs. Source: peripheral blood mononuclear cells (PBMCs), taken at new diagnosis, from a patient treated with antithyroid drugs. These receptors originate from a female donor with Graves disease.

This clonotype showed up many times. J is TRBJ2-5 and V is TRBV10-3; 15 bases are a match to TRBD2. Germline CDR1 ENHRY, CDR2 SYGVKD. The V and J ends lost 6 bases and 4 bases, in that order; junction bases with no gene match: 12. The CDR3 consists of 18 residues. CDR3 nucleotide sequence: TGTGCCATCAGCCCGCAAGGACTAGCGGGAGGGCTGGGAGAGACCCAGTACTTC. It is translated as CAISPQGLAGGLGETQYF.

In its sample, this clonotype was seen a few times. This chain connects TRBV4-2 to TRBJ1-2; no definite D call. The CDR3 totals 17 residues. V dropped 1 base and J dropped 8 bases, with 23 bases sitting between them. Per the germline V gene, CDR1 is LGHNA and CDR2 is YNFKEQ. CDR3 amino acids: CASSQVWVPGEFDGYTF. For the CDR3, the DNA is TGTGCCAGCAGCCAAGTATGGGTCCCGGGAGAGTTCGACGGCTACACCTTC.

V is TRBV10-1 and J is TRBJ2-6; D is perhaps TRBD1 (6 bases). The CDR3 is 18 amino acids. Germline CDR1 reads WNHNN; CDR2 reads SYGVQD (reference sequence). The V gene lost 2 bases and the J gene lost 5 bases, with 19 bases spanning the gap. The CDR3 coding sequence is TGCGCCAGCAGTGAGATGAGGGACACGGGACGTCGGGCCAACGTCCTGACTTTC. This encodes CASSEMRDTGRRANVLTF.

This clonotype was counted once. The J gene is TRBJ2-7, the V gene TRBV4-3, with D possibly being TRBD2 (6 bases). The V and J ends lost 0 bases and 3 bases respectively, with 12 bases between them. This CDR3 region has 15 residues. Per the germline V gene, CDR1 is LGHNA and CDR2 is YSLEER. The CDR3, as DNA: TGCGCCAGCAGCCAAGAAAGCGGGTTGGTCTACGAGCAGTACTTC. Translating gives CASSQESGLVYEQYF.

The rearrangement uses TRBV28 and TRBJ2-3, with a tentative D call TRBD2 (6 bases). The V and J ends lost 6 bases and 9 bases respectively, with 19 bases between them. CDR1 is MDHEN, CDR2 SYDVKM, per germline. There are 14 residues in the CDR3. CDR3 sequence: CASRPPAKEGTQYF. The CDR3 DNA sequence: TGTGCCAGCAGGCCCCCCGCTAAGGAGGGCACGCAGTATTTT.

V and J are TRBV19 and TRBJ2-4, with 10 bases aligning to TRBD2. V trimming: 6 bases; J trimming: 6 bases; junction bases outside the gene matches: 5. CDR1 is LNHDA, CDR2 SQIVND, per germline (reference sequence). CDR3 length: 14 residues. DNA for the CDR3: TGTGCCAGTAGCGATGGGACTAGCGTAAACATTCAGTACTTC. It specifies CASSDGTSVNIQYF.

This clonotype was counted ten times or more. This rearrangement joins TRBV7-2 to TRBJ1-2, with 8 bases lining up with TRBD1. V shed 6 bases and J 8 bases; nucleotides not matched to a gene: 8. Looked up from germline, CDR1 is SGHTA and CDR2 is FQGNSA. The CDR3 length is 13 residues. Here the CDR3 reads CASRPTGGKGYTF. For the CDR3, the DNA is TGTGCCAGCAGGCCAACAGGGGGAAAAGGCTACACCTTC.

With regard to this clonotype: A far larger clone is only one base removed, so a read error is likely. The chain joins TRBV6-2 or TRBV6-3 to TRBJ2-1; no firm D call. V was clipped by 2 bases and J by 6 bases, with 11 bases between them. Germline CDR1 MNHEY, CDR2 SVGEGT. The CDR3 is made up of 14 amino acids. The CDR3 region has the DNA TGTGCCAGCAGTTACCCGATGGCCGCCAATGAGCAGTTCTTC. It yields the protein CASSYPMAANEQFF.

This clonotype has a handful of counts. The junction and the germline gene differ at one end; a read error may be behind it. V usage is TRBV4-3 and J usage is TRBJ2-2; 10 positions match TRBD1. There are 20 residues in the CDR3. Germline CDR1 LGHNA, CDR2 YSLEER. CDR3 protein: CAGSQDVRQGAEQNTGELFF. The CDR3 DNA follows: TGCGCCGGCAGCCAAGACGTACGACAGGGGGCGGAACAGAACACCGGGGAGCTGTTTTTT.

Note on this clonotype: A far larger clone is a single base away, which makes a read error likely. The chain joins TRBV7-2 to TRBJ2-5; no clear D. Germline V CDR1 and CDR2: SGHTA, FQGNSA. The CDR3 is made up of 12 amino acids. CDR3 residues: CASSLTQGTQYF. For the CDR3, the DNA is TGTGCCAGCAGCCTGACACAAGGGACCCAGTACTTC.

This chain joins TRBV28 and TRBJ2-5; 8 bases are a match to TRBD1. Germline CDR1 is MDHEN and CDR2 is SYDVKM. This CDR3 has 16 amino acids. Trimming removed 5 bases from V and 2 bases from J; junction bases left unmatched: 10. CDR3 nucleotides: TGTGCCAGCAGTCCACCACTAGGGACAGGACAAGAGACCCAGTACTTC. This translates into CASSPPLGTGQETQYF.

The chain carries TRBV2 and TRBJ2-5; D unclear. Germline V gives CDR1 SNHLY, CDR2 FYNNEI. The ends were cut back, 6 bases at V and 4 bases at J, with 15 bases in the middle. This CDR3 comprises 14 residues. The CDR3 protein is CASSPFGVGETQYF. CDR3 nucleotide sequence: TGTGCCAGCAGCCCCTTTGGGGTGGGAGAGACCCAGTACTTC.

DNA of the CDR3: TGTGCCATCAGTGAGGGTGTAGTTGACGGGGAGCTGTTTTTT. It codes for CAISEGVVDGELFF. The genes are TRBV10-3 and TRBJ2-2; no definite D call. The germline V gene encodes CDR1 ENHRY and CDR2 SYGVKD. V was cut by 2 bases and J by 7 bases, with 11 bases left in between. The CDR3 consists of 14 residues.

The chain joins TRBV15 to TRBJ2-7; 10 nucleotides line up with TRBD1. Germline V gene sequence: CDR1 LNHNV, CDR2 YYDKDF (reference sequence). The V segment lost 9 bases and the J segment 3 bases; nucleotides outside the gene matches: 8. The CDR3 spans 14 residues. The DNA for the CDR3 is TGTGCCACGAGCCGGGACAGGGGTGACTACGAGCAGTACTTC. Translated: CATSRDRGDYEQYF.

This clonotype occurred many times. The chain links TRBV6-1 to TRBJ1-6; D remains ambiguous. The CDR3 sequence is 18 residues long. Trimming removed 4 bases from V and 0 bases from J, with 16 bases in between. CDR1 and CDR2 (germline): MNHNS, SASEGT. CDR3 sequence reads: CASSGGTVLSSYNSPLHF. CDR3 in DNA: TGTGCCAGCAGTGGGGGAACAGTGCTGAGCTCCTATAATTCACCCCTCCACTTT.

In its sample, this clonotype was seen many times. This chain links TRBV6-1 with TRBJ1-5, with D possibly matching TRBD1 (6 bases). Trimming took off 6 bases at V and 1 base at J, with 13 bases between the two ends. The CDR3 contains 15 residues. CDR1 and CDR2 (germline): MNHNS, SASEGT. CDR3 DNA: TGTGCCAGCAGGACCCTCGGGACAAGCAATCAGCCCCAGCATTTT. Amino acids: CASRTLGTSNQPQHF.

The chain couples TRBV5-1 to TRBJ2-1; 7 bases agree with TRBD1. Germline lookup yields CDR1 SGHRS and CDR2 YFSETQ. This CDR3 is 14 amino acids long. V shed 3 bases and J 10 bases; nucleotides not matched to a gene: 10. The CDR3 loop is CASSSRDSPYEQFF. The CDR3 nucleotides read TGCGCCAGCAGCTCCCGGGACAGCCCCTACGAGCAGTTCTTC.